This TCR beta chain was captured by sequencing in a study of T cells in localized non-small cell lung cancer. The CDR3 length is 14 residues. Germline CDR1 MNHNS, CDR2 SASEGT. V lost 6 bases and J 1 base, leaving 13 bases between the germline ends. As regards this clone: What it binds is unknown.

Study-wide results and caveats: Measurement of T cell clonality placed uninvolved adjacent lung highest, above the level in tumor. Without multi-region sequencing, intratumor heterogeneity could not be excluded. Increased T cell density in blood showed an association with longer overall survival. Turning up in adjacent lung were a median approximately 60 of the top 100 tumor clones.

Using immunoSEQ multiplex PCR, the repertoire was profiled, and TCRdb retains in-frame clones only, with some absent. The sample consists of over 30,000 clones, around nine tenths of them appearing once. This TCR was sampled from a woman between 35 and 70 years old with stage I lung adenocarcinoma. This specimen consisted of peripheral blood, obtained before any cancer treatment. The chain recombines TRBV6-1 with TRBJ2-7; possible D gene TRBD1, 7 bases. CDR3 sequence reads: CASRPQGRSYEQYF. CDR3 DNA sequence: TGTGCCAGCAGGCCACAGGGGAGGTCCTACGAGCAGTACTTC.